The TCR beta chain described here comes from a study of cytomegalovirus exposure and HLA in healthy donors. The V and J ends lost 5 bases and 10 bases, in that order; junction bases with no gene match: 10. The CDR3 contains 13 residues. CDR1 is SNHLY, CDR2 FYNNEI, per germline. The table lists this clone with a few counts. With 60 Vbeta and 13 Jbeta primers, the PCR was carried out. Libraries were prepared by immunoSEQ multiplex PCR; TCRdb keeps only in-frame clonotypes and omits some of them. The repertoire includes about 200,000 clones, about 72% of them detected once, and 3.5% to 4% sits in the top ten.

V and J are TRBV2 and TRBJ2-7; 8 positions agree with TRBD2. The sequenced sample was PBMCs. The TCR was taken from a male donor in good health and CMV-seronegative. CDR3 amino acids: CASSLRGTSTQYF. For the CDR3, the DNA is TGTGCCAGCAGTCTCCGAGGGACTAGTACTCAGTACTTC.